Sequencing of this TCR beta chain was carried out in a study of CD8 T cells in ankylosing spondylitis. One entry per CDR3 protein, called by TCRdb with MiXCR from the 5' RACE reads. This table has approximately 260,000 distinct CDR3 sequences, 15% to 20% appearing once. The germline gives CDR1 MNHNS, CDR2 SASEGT. The CDR3 totals 13 residues. Trimming took off 6 bases at V and 2 bases at J, with 11 bases between the two ends. This sequence joins TRBV6-1 and TRBJ2-7, with D possibly TRBD2 on 5 matching bases. What was sequenced was blood, either unsorted or a sorted T cell fraction (not recorded which). The sequence was collected from a male donor with ankylosing spondylitis or in good health (not recorded which). In DNA, the CDR3 is TGTGCCAGCAGATCGGGGTCTACCTACGAGCAGTACTTC. It specifies CASRSGSTYEQYF.